The subject of this entry is one T cell receptor beta chain. Assay: immunoSEQ multiplex PCR; the TCRdb copy retains only in-frame clones and omits some. Among about 28,000 clones, around 92% were seen once, and the ten largest hold approximately 12%. This entry comes from a study of control samples from healthy donors and cancer patients. Trimming left V 4 bases short and J 4 bases short, with 17 bases between. CDR3 size: 15 residues. Germline-derived CDR1 and CDR2 are SGHRS and YFSETQ. This TCR was sampled from a man aged 50-59 years with lung cancer. Sequences were obtained from PBMCs. The chain links TRBV5-1 to TRBJ2-5; D tentatively fits TRBD1 or TRBD2 (5 bases each). The CDR3 nucleotides read TGCGCCAGCAGCCAAAGGGGCAGGGACGGAGAGACCCAGTACTTC. Translated, it gives CASSQRGRDGETQYF.